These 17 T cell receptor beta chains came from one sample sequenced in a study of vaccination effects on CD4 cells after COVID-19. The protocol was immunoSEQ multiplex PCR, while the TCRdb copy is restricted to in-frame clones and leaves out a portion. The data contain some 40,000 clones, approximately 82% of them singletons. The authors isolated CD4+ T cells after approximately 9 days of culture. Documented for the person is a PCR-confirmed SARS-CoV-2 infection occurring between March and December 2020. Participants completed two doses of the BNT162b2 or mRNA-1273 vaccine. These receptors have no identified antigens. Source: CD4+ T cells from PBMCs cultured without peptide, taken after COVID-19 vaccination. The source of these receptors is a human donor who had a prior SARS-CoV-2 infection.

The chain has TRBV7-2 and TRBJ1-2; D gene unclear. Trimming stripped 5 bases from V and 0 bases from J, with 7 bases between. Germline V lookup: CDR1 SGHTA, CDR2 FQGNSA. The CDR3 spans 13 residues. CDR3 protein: CASSQVPNYGYTF. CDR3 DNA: TGTGCCAGCAGCCAGGTTCCTAACTATGGCTACACCTTC.

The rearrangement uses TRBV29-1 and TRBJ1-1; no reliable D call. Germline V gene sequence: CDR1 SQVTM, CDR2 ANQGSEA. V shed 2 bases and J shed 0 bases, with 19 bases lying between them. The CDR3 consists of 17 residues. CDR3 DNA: TGCAGCGTTGAATGGTTTACGATTGGGTCCATGAACACTGAAGCTTTCTTT. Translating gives CSVEWFTIGSMNTEAFF.

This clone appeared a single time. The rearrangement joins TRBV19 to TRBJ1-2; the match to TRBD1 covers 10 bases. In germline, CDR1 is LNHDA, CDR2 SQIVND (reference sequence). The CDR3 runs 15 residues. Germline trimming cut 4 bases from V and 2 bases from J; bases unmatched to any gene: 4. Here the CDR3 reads CASSTTGQGNYGYTF. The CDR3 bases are TGTGCCAGTAGTACAACGGGACAGGGGAACTATGGCTACACCTTC.

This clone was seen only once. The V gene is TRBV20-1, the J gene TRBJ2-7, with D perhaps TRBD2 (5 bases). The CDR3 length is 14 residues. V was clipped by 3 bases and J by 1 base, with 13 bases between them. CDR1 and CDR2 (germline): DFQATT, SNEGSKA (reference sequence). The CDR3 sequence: CSASQVRDSYEQYF. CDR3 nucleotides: TGCAGTGCTAGTCAGGTCCGGGATTCCTACGAGCAGTACTTC.

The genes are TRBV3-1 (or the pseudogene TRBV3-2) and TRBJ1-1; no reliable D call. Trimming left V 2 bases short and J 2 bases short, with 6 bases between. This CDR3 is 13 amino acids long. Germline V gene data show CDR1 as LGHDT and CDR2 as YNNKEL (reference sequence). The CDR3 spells CASSQFGNTEAFF. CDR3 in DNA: TGTGCCAGCAGCCAATTCGGAAACACTGAAGCTTTCTTT.

The DNA for the CDR3 is TGTGCCATCAGTGAACAGGTCCAAGAGACCCAGTACTTC. It is translated as CAISEQVQETQYF. The chain carries TRBV10-3 and TRBJ2-5, with TRBD1 as a possible D gene (5 bases). This CDR3 region has 13 residues. The germline V gene has CDR1 ENHRY and CDR2 SYGVKD. Trimming removed 3 bases from V and 1 base from J, with 6 bases in between.

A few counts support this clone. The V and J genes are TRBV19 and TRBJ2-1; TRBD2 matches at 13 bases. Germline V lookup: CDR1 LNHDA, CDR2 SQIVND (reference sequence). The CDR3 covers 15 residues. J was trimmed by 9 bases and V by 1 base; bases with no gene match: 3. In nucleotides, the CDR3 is TGTGCCAGTAGTATAGGGACTAGCGGGAGTAGTGAGCAGTTCTTC. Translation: CASSIGTSGSSEQFF.

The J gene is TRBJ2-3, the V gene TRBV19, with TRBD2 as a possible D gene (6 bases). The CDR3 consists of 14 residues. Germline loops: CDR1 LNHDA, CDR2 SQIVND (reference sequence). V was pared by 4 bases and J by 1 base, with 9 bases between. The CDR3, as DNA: TGTGCCAGTAGTACCCGACTAGGCACAGATACGCAGTATTTT. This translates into CASSTRLGTDTQYF.

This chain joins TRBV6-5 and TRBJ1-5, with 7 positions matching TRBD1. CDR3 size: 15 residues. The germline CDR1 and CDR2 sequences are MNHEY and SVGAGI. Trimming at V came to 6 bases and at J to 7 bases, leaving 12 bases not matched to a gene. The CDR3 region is CASSTGAGGGQPQHF. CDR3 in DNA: TGTGCCAGCAGCACCGGCGCAGGGGGTGGGCAGCCCCAGCATTTT.

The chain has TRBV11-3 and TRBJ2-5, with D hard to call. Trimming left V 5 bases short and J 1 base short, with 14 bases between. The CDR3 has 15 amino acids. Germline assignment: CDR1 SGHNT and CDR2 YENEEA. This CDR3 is CASSPSSETQETQYF. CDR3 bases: TGTGCCAGCAGCCCCAGCTCGGAGACCCAAGAGACCCAGTACTTC.

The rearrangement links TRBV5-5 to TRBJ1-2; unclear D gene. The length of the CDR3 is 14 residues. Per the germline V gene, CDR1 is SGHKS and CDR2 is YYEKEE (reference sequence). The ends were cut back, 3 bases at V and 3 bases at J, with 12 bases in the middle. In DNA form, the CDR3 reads TGTGCCAGCAGCTCGGCTTGGGCAGACTATGGCTACACCTTC. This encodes CASSSAWADYGYTF. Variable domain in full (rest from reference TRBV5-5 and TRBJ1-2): DAGVTQSPTHLIKTRGQQVTLRCSPISGHKSVSWYQQVLGQGPQFIFQYYEKEERGRGNFPDRFSARQFPNYSSELNVNALLLGDSALYLCASSSAWADYGYTFGSGTRLTVV.

CDR3 in amino acids: CASVRDSGYGYTF. In DNA, the CDR3 is TGTGCTAGTGTAAGGGACAGTGGTTATGGCTACACCTTC. V and J are TRBV12-5 and TRBJ1-2; 7 bases match TRBD1. The CDR3 runs to 13 residues. Germline values: CDR1 LGHNT, CDR2 FRNRAP. V trimming: 7 bases; J trimming: 5 bases; junction bases outside the gene matches: 7.

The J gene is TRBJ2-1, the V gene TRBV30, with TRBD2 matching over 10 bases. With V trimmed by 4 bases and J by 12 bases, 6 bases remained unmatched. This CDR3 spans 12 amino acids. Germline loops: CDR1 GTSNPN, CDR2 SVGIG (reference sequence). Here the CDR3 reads CAWTSGSSGQFF. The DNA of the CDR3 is TGTGCCTGGACTAGCGGGAGCAGCGGGCAGTTCTTC.

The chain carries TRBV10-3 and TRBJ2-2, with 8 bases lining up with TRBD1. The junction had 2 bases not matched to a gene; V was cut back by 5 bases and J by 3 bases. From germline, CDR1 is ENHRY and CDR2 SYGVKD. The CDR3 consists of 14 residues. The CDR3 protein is CAISLDRDTGELFF. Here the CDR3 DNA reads TGTGCCATCAGTTTGGACAGGGACACCGGGGAGCTGTTTTTT.

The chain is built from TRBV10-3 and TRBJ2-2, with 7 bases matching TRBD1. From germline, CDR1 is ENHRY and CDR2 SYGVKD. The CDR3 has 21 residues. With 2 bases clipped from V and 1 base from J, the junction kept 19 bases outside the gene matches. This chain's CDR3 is CAISEPKTGTEKHWNTGELFF. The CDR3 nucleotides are TGTGCCATCAGTGAGCCCAAGACCGGGACAGAAAAACACTGGAACACCGGGGAGCTGTTTTTT.

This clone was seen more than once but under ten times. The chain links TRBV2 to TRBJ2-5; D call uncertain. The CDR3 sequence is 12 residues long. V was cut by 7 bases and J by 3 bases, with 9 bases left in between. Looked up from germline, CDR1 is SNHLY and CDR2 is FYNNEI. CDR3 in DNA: TGTGCCAGCACGAGGTCCGAAGAGACCCAGTACTTC. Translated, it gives CASTRSEETQYF.

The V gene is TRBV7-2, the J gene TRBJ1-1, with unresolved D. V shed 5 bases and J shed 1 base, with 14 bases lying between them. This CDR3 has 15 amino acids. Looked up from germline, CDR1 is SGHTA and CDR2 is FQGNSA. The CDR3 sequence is CASSPGPRWNTEAFF. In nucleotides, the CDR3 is TGTGCCAGCAGCCCGGGTCCAAGGTGGAACACTGAAGCTTTCTTT.